This entry lists 24 T cell receptor beta chains sequenced from one sample in a study of OX40 agonist ivuxolimab in advanced cancers. The repertoire was sequenced with immunoSEQ multiplex PCR; TCRdb's copy has only in-frame clones and lacks some. The sample has 65,000 to 95,000 clones, about 91% seen once. The input for sequencing was CD4+ or CD8+ T cells sorted from blood, taken in a trial of the OX40 agonist ivuxolimab. These receptors were obtained from an adult with an advanced solid tumor such as melanoma, head and neck, liver or kidney cancer.

The chain uses TRBV5-4 and TRBJ1-2, with D perhaps TRBD1 (5 bases). The CDR3 is 14 amino acids. CDR1 SGHNT and CDR2 YYREEE come from the germline V gene (reference sequence). Trimming stripped 0 bases from V and 13 bases from J, with 19 bases between. In DNA form, the CDR3 reads TGTGCCAGCAGCTTGGTGGTTGACAGCCCAGGGCCCACCTTC. Translating it yields CASSLVVDSPGPTF.

The rearrangement uses TRBV7-2 and TRBJ2-7, with 8 bases that match TRBD1. The V and J ends lost 1 base and 6 bases, in that order; junction bases with no gene match: 5. The CDR3 covers 14 residues. The V gene's germline CDR1 is SGHTA and CDR2 FQGNSA. The DNA of the CDR3 is TGTGCCAGCAGCTTAGTTCAGGGGGCGGGCGAGCAGTACTTC. Translating it yields CASSLVQGAGEQYF.

The chain combines TRBV5-1 with TRBJ1-3, with D hard to call. The CDR3 extends over 14 amino acids. The V end lost 0 bases, the J end lost 0 bases, and 4 bases lay between the germline ends. CDR1 and CDR2 from the germline V gene are SGHRS and YFSETQ. CDR3 amino acids: CASSLDNSGNTIYF. In DNA, the CDR3 is TGCGCCAGCAGCTTGGATAACTCTGGAAACACCATATATTTT.

This rearrangement joins TRBV30 to TRBJ2-1, with a possible D match to TRBD2 (6 bases). Germline CDR1 is GTSNPN and CDR2 is SVGIG (reference sequence). The CDR3 spans 15 residues. Trimming cost V 0 bases and J 9 bases, with 18 bases left between them. The CDR3 loop is CAWSVNGGLLREQFF. The CDR3 DNA follows: TGTGCCTGGAGTGTTAATGGGGGACTTCTACGTGAGCAGTTCTTC. Combining the CDR3 with reference TRBV30 and TRBJ2-1 gives the whole variable domain SQTIHQWPATLVQPVGSPLSLECTVEGTSNPNLYWYRQAAGRGLQLLFYSVGIGQISSEVPQNLSASRPQDRQFILSSKKLLLSDSGFYLCAWSVNGGLLREQFFGPGTRLTVL.

The chain couples TRBV2 to TRBJ2-5, with 9 bases aligning to TRBD2. The CDR3 is made up of 16 amino acids. V shed 1 base, J shed 5 bases, and the junction held 8 bases outside the gene matches. Germline CDR1 reads SNHLY; CDR2 reads FYNNEI. The CDR3 DNA reads TGTGCCAGCAGTGAAGGTAGCGGGAGTAGGTTGGAGACCCAGTACTTC. It encodes CASSEGSGSRLETQYF.

Here the CDR3 reads CASSEVQGLADTQYF. The CDR3 DNA reads as TGCGCCAGCAGTGAGGTACAGGGCCTTGCGGATACGCAGTATTTT. The chain employs TRBV10-1 and TRBJ2-3; TRBD1 is a possible D gene (6 bases). Germline V gene lookup returns CDR1 WNHNN and CDR2 SYGVQD (reference sequence). The CDR3 is 15 residues long. V gave up 2 bases and J gave up 6 bases, with 15 bases separating them.

The genes are TRBV11-2 and TRBJ2-7, with D perhaps TRBD1 (5 bases). Per germline, CDR1 SGHAT and CDR2 FQNNGV. Trimming took 8 bases from V and 2 from J, leaving 16 bases between them. The CDR3 is 14 residues long. The CDR3 protein is CASGAAGLPYEQYF. CDR3 sequence (DNA): TGTGCCAGCGGGGCGGCCGGCCTACCCTACGAGCAGTACTTC.

The chain couples TRBV6-5 to TRBJ2-3; D call uncertain. With 6 bases removed from V and 4 bases from J, the gap between germline ends came to 14 bases. Per germline, CDR1 MNHEY and CDR2 SVGAGI. The CDR3 is made up of 14 amino acids. The CDR3 nucleotides read TGTGCCAGCAGGTCGGAATACGTGGCAGATACGCAGTATTTT. Translation gives CASRSEYVADTQYF.

The table lists this clone with a few counts. The J gene is TRBJ1-5, the V gene TRBV30; D remains ambiguous. The CDR3 is made up of 13 amino acids. V was cut by 1 base and J by 2 bases, with 6 bases left in between. CDR1 GTSNPN and CDR2 SVGIG come from the germline V gene (reference sequence). The CDR3 nucleotides read TGTGCCTGGAGTGGTGGGGGCAATCAGCCCCAGCATTTT. As protein: CAWSGGGNQPQHF.

The V and J genes are TRBV10-3 and TRBJ2-2; no firm D call. Germline CDR1 is ENHRY and CDR2 is SYGVKD. V was trimmed by 1 base and J by 0 bases, leaving 6 bases between them. This CDR3 contains 15 residues. The CDR3 nucleotides read TGTGCCATCAGTGAGTATGTCCCGAACACCGGGGAGCTGTTTTTT. It yields the protein CAISEYVPNTGELFF.

The CDR3 loop is CASSYSVSGLYEQYF. The CDR3 region has the DNA TGTGCCAGCAGTTACTCGGTTAGCGGACTTTACGAGCAGTACTTC. The chain is built from TRBV6-5 and TRBJ2-7, with D perhaps TRBD2 (6 bases). V lost 0 bases to trimming and J lost 4 bases, with 13 bases between them. The CDR3 is 15 residues long. The V gene's germline CDR1 is MNHEY and CDR2 SVGAGI.

CDR3 nucleotide sequence: TGTGCCAGCAGCCAATTAGGACAGGGCCCGGGCGAGCAGTACTTC. Translated, it gives CASSQLGQGPGEQYF. The chain carries TRBV14 and TRBJ2-7; 8 bases agree with TRBD1. The germline V gene encodes CDR1 SGHDN and CDR2 FVKESK. V gave up 2 bases and J gave up 6 bases; unmatched junction bases: 9. CDR3 length: 15 residues.

J is TRBJ1-2 and V is TRBV4-1; D call uncertain. Germline CDR1 is MGHRA and CDR2 is YSYEKL. The ends were cut back, 2 bases at V and 8 bases at J, with 15 bases in the middle. CDR3 size: 14 residues. This chain's CDR3 is CASSQLLTPYGYTF. The DNA of the CDR3 is TGCGCCAGCAGCCAACTACTAACCCCGTACGGCTACACCTTC.

The rearrangement joins TRBV5-1 to TRBJ2-7; TRBD2 aligns across 14 bases. J lost 3 bases, V lost 4 bases, and 3 bases had no gene match. The CDR3 is made up of 15 amino acids. Germline CDR1 is SGHRS and CDR2 is YFSETQ. CDR3: CASSNGTSGSYEQYF. DNA for the CDR3: TGCGCCAGCAGCAATGGGACTAGCGGGAGCTACGAGCAGTACTTC.

The chain is built from TRBV7-8 and TRBJ2-3; D may correspond to TRBD1 or TRBD2 (6 bases each). The ends were cut back, 6 bases at V and 5 bases at J, with 24 bases in the middle. This CDR3 is built from 17 residues. Per germline, CDR1 SGHVS and CDR2 FQNEAQ. The CDR3 DNA sequence: TGTGCCAGCAGACCCGAACAGGGAGGTAGGGGAAAAGATACGCAGTATTTT. Translating gives CASRPEQGGRGKDTQYF.

V and J are TRBV5-1 and TRBJ2-7; D is possibly TRBD2 (6 bases). V dropped 4 bases and J dropped 4 bases, with 12 bases sitting between them. Germline V gene sequence: CDR1 SGHRS, CDR2 YFSETQ. This CDR3 has 13 residues. Here the CDR3 DNA reads TGCGCCAGCAGCCGGGACTCGAGATACGAGCAGTACTTC. As protein: CASSRDSRYEQYF. Variable domain in full (rest from reference TRBV5-1 and TRBJ2-7): KAGVTQTPRYLIKTRGQQVTLSCSPISGHRSVSWYQQTPGQGLQFLFEYFSETQRNKGNFPGRFSGRQFSNSRSEMNVSTLELGDSALYLCASSRDSRYEQYFGPGTRLTVT.

For this clone: Within the sample, other DNA sequences also encode this same CDR3. The chain has TRBV28 and TRBJ2-1; 10 bases fit TRBD2. V lost 5 bases, J lost 0 bases, and 4 bases stayed unmatched. The CDR3 is 16 residues long. The germline CDR1 and CDR2 sequences are MDHEN and SYDVKM. The CDR3 DNA reads TGTGCCAGCAGTCCCCCTAGCGGGAGCTCCTACAATGAGCAGTTCTTC. Translating it yields CASSPPSGSSYNEQFF.

The chain combines TRBV19 with TRBJ2-3; D is perhaps TRBD1 or TRBD2 (5 bases each). This CDR3 has 15 residues. The germline gives CDR1 LNHDA, CDR2 SQIVND (reference sequence). V lost 5 bases, J lost 0 bases, and 12 bases lay in between. The CDR3 DNA follows: TGTGCCAGTAGTTCCACGGGACCTAGCACAGATACGCAGTATTTT. Its protein product is CASSSTGPSTDTQYF.

The chain recombines TRBV27 with TRBJ2-2; D not certain. Germline CDR1 and CDR2: MNHEY and SMNVEV (reference sequence). This CDR3 has 12 amino acids. Trimming shortened V by 5 bases and J by 2 bases, and 3 bases separated the two germline ends. CDR3 bases: TGTGCCAGCAGTATAAACACCGGGGAGCTGTTTTTT. It is translated as CASSINTGELFF.

The CDR3 sequence is CASSSRLAPVRNEQFF. The DNA of the CDR3 is TGTGCCAGCAGTTCCCGACTAGCGCCCGTCCGGAATGAGCAGTTCTTC. The V gene is TRBV27, the J gene TRBJ2-1; 8 bases align to TRBD2. The CDR3 has 16 residues. Germline values: CDR1 MNHEY, CDR2 SMNVEV (reference sequence). The V and J ends lost 4 bases and 7 bases, in that order; junction bases with no gene match: 12.

The chain joins TRBV9 to TRBJ2-3; tentative D call: TRBD1 (6 bases). V shed 4 bases and J shed 6 bases, with 15 bases lying between them. Germline CDR1 reads SGDLS; CDR2 reads YYNGEE. This CDR3 is 14 amino acids long. CDR3 in amino acids: CASSPGTRADTQYF. The CDR3 DNA sequence: TGTGCCAGCAGCCCGGGGACACGGGCCGATACGCAGTATTTT.

This chain links TRBV5-1 with TRBJ2-1; no firm D call. The CDR3 has 15 amino acids. The germline V and J ends were trimmed by 0 bases and 4 bases, with 11 bases remaining between them. The V gene's germline CDR1 is SGHRS and CDR2 YFSETQ. The CDR3 DNA reads as TGCGCCAGCAGCTTGGATGGGAACTCTTACAATGAGCAGTTCTTC. Protein sequence: CASSLDGNSYNEQFF.

The rearrangement uses TRBV5-1 and TRBJ2-7; TRBD2 aligns across 11 bases. CDR3 length equals 16 residues. The germline V gene encodes CDR1 SGHRS and CDR2 YFSETQ. V was clipped by 0 bases and J by 3 bases; unmatched bases: 5. CDR3 nucleotides: TGCGCCAGCAGCTTGGGGGGACTAGCGGAGTTCTACGAGCAGTACTTC. Protein: CASSLGGLAEFYEQYF.

The chain is built from TRBV27 and TRBJ2-7; D tentatively reads TRBD1 or TRBD2 (5 bases each). The CDR3 covers 15 residues. Looked up from germline, CDR1 is MNHEY and CDR2 is SMNVEV (reference sequence). Trimming left V 0 bases short and J 2 bases short, with 11 bases between. In DNA form, the CDR3 reads TGTGCCAGCAGTTTATCGATGCAGGGACCCTACGAGCAGTACTTC. It translates to CASSLSMQGPYEQYF.